This T cell receptor beta chain was recorded in a study of blood T cell repertoires in COVID-19. Study details: Samples came from the United States, Italy and Spain, spanning acute and convalescent COVID-19. From T cells, B-cell-depleted T cells, or PBMCs came the material, which was cDNA or gDNA.

The CDR3 covers 13 residues. Germline CDR1 is MNHEY and CDR2 is SMNVEV (reference sequence). Trimming left V 3 bases short and J 7 bases short, with 10 bases between. Recruited during active infection, patients (from Seattle) were subsequently followed longitudinally. Original handling: Nucleated cell number was recorded as an estimate derived from reference gene primer amplification. The data were produced by immunoSEQ multiplex PCR, yet TCRdb's version contains in-frame clones alone and is incomplete. The V and J calls and clone size are taken from that table; D and trimming were inferred from the DNA. The sample has approximately 350,000 clones, almost 90% seen once.

This chain links TRBV27 with TRBJ2-1, with a possible D match to TRBD1 (6 bases). Source material: peripheral blood. The receptor was isolated from a woman between 65 and 79 years old with COVID-19, enrolled during active disease. CDR3 loop: CASSFLQGNEQFF. The DNA for the CDR3 is TGTGCCAGCAGTTTTCTACAGGGTAATGAGCAGTTCTTC.